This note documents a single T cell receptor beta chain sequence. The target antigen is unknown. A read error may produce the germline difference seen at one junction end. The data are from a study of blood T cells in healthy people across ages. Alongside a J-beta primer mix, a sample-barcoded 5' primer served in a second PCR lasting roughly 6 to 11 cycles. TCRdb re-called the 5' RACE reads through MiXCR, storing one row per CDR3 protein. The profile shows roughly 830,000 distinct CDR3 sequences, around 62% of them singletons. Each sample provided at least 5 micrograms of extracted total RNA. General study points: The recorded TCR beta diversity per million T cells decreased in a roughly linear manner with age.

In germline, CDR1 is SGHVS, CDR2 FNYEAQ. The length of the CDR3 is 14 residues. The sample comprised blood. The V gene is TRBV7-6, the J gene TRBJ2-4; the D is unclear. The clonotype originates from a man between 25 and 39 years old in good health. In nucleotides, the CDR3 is TGTGCCAGCAGCTTAGTCTCAGCCGAAAACATTCAGTACTTC. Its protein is CASSLVSAENIQYF.